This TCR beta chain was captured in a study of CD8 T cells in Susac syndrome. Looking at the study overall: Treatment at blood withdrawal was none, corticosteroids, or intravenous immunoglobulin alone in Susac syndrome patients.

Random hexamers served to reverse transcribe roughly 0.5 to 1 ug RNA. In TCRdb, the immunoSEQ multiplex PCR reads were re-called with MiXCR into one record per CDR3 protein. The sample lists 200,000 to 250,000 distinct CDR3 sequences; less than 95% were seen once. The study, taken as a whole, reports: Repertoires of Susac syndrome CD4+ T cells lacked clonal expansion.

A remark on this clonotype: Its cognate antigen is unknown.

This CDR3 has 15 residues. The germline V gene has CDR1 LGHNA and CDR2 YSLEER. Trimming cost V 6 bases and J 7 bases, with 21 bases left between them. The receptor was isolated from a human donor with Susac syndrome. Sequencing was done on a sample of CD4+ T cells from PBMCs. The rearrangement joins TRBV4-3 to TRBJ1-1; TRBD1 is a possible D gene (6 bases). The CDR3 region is CASRHTVGGAGEAFF. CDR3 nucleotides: TGCGCCAGCAGACACACAGTTGGGGGGGCTGGTGAAGCTTTCTTT.